This T cell receptor beta chain is drawn from a study of blood T cell repertoires in COVID-19. This clone appeared a single time. TCRdb's copy holds only in-frame clones and misses some; the assay was immunoSEQ multiplex PCR. The data hold approximately 200,000 clones, with 82% observed a single time. The receptor was isolated from a human donor with acute or convalescent COVID-19. The donor label of this sample is uncertain. The sample taken for sequencing was peripheral blood.

The CDR3 is CASKPDRGGEQYF. DNA for the CDR3: TGCGCCAGCAAGCCGGACAGGGGAGGCGAGCAGTACTTC. The chain links TRBV5-1 to TRBJ2-7; TRBD1 matches 9 bases. Germline V gene data show CDR1 as SGHRS and CDR2 as YFSETQ. The CDR3 length is 13 residues. V gave up 6 bases and J gave up 6 bases; unmatched junction bases: 7.